This T cell receptor (beta chain) was captured in a study of vaccination and CD4 T cells after COVID-19. At the level of the study: Stimulation of cells relied on overlapping spike peptides derived from SARS-CoV-2, HCoV-NL63, HCoV-OC43 and HCoV-229E. Control cultures, each given a CEFX pool, an HIV-1 Nef pool, or no peptide, were included.

Treatment specified: 10-day PBMC culture with coronavirus spike peptide pools or control peptides (ViraFEST assay). ViraFEST used peptide pools to expand antigen-specific T cells, then sequenced TCRs. With regard to this clonotype: Antigen unknown.

Germline V gene data show CDR1 as MNHEY and CDR2 as SVGAGI. Trimming shortened V by 4 bases and J by 1 base, and 17 bases separated the two germline ends. The CDR3 has 17 residues. The Oncomine TCR Beta short-read assay generated sequence data from the DNA of cultured CD4+ T cells. TCRdb reanalysed the PCR reads using MiXCR and keeps one entry per CDR3 protein. In the table there are 11,000 to 15,000 distinct CDR3 sequences, about 50% of which are singletons. The sequence derives from a human donor who had recovered from COVID-19. Sample: CD4+ T cells from blood, cultured in vitro. The chain carries TRBV6-5 and TRBJ2-4; a weak D match, TRBD2 (6 bases). The CDR3 protein is CASSSPSVGWAKNIQYF. CDR3 coding DNA: TGTGCCAGCAGTTCACCTAGCGTAGGTTGGGCCAAAAACATTCAGTACTTC.